This TCR beta chain stems from a study of blood T cell repertoires in COVID-19. The CDR3 length is 19 residues. V lost 4 bases, J lost 0 bases, and 12 bases stayed unmatched. Germline CDR1 and CDR2: SGHRS and YFSETQ. Generated by immunoSEQ multiplex PCR, the TCRdb table keeps only in-frame clones and is missing some. This repertoire shows approximately 100,000 clones, 75% to 90% found once; its top ten account for less than 6.5%. The V and J genes are TRBV5-1 and TRBJ2-6; TRBD1 matches at 8 bases. The TCR sequence derives from an elderly woman with active COVID-19. The sample was peripheral blood. The CDR3 region is CASSDWRDRSISGANVLTF. CDR3 in DNA: TGCGCCAGCAGCGACTGGAGGGACAGGTCTATCTCTGGGGCCAACGTCCTGACTTTC.